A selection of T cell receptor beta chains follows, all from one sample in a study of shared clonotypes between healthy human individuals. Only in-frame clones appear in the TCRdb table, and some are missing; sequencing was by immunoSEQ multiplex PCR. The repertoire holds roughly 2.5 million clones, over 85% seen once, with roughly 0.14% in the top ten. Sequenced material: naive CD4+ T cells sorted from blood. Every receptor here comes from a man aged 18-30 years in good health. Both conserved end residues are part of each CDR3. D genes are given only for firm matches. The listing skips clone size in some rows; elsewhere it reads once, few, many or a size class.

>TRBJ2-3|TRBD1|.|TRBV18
CASSLYPGQSPDTQYF
TGTGCCAGCTCACTTTACCCGGGACAGTCCCCAGATACGCAGTATTTT
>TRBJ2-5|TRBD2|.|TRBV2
CAKATVYGRGVLTKAGETQYF
TGTGCCAAAGCGACGGTTTACGGGAGGGGCGTCTTAACGAAAGCGGGAGAGACCCAGTACTTC
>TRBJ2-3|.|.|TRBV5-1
CASSLASRDTQYF
TGCGCCAGCAGCTTGGCCTCGAGGGATACGCAGTATTTT
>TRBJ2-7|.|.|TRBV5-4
CASSRVEGYEQYF
TGTGCCAGTTCTAGGGTGGAGGGCTACGAGCAGTACTTC
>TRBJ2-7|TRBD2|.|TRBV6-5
CASSLAGLGDYEQYF
TGTGCCAGCAGTCTAGCGGGGCTTGGGGACTACGAGCAGTACTTC
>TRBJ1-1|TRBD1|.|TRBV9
CASSAPGTGRGTEAFF
TGTGCCAGCAGCGCACCCGGGACAGGGAGGGGAACTGAAGCTTTCTTT
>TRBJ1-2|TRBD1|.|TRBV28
CASSFRTGGSANYGYTF
TGTGCCAGCAGTTTCCGTACAGGGGGCAGCGCTAACTATGGCTACACCTTC
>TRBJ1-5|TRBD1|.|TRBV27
CASRSRGSVGWDQPQHF
TGTGCCAGCAGGAGCAGGGGGTCGGTGGGTTGGGATCAGCCCCAGCATTTT
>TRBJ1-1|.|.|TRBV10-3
CAISGDLNTEAFF
TGTGCCATCAGCGGGGACCTGAACACTGAAGCTTTCTTT
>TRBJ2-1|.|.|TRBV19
CASKGGFYNEQFF
TGTGCCAGCAAAGGGGGATTCTACAATGAGCAGTTCTTC
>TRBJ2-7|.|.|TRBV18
CASSRSRDHAYEQYF
TGTGCCAGCTCACGCTCGAGGGACCATGCCTACGAGCAGTACTTC
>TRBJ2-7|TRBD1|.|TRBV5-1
CASSHRTGAKISYEQYF
TGCGCCAGCAGCCATAGGACAGGGGCCAAAATTTCCTACGAGCAGTACTTC
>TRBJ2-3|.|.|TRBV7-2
CASSPGVGDTQYF
TGTGCCAGCAGCCCCGGGGTAGGAGATACGCAGTATTTT
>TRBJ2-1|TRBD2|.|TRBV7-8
CASSLVAGLAHEQFF
TGTGCCAGCAGCCTAGTAGCGGGGCTCGCCCATGAGCAGTTCTTC
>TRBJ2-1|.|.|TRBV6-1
CASSHTYNEQFF
TGTGCCAGCAGCCACACCTACAATGAGCAGTTCTTC
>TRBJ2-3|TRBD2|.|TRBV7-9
CASSRAGDLTDTQYF
TGTGCCAGCAGCCGAGCGGGGGACCTCACAGATACGCAGTATTTT
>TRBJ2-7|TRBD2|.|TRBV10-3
CAISDSGSTYEQYF
TGTGCCATCAGTGATAGCGGGAGTACCTACGAGCAGTACTTC
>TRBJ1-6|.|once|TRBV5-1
CASSWGTSNSPLHF
TGCGCCAGCAGCTGGGGGACATCGAATTCACCCCTCCACTTT
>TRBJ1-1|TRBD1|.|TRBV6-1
CASRIYRGWDTEAFF
TGTGCCAGCAGGATATACAGGGGTTGGGACACTGAAGCTTTCTTT
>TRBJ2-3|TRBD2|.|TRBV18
CASSPPGLAGGTDTQYF
TGTGCCAGCTCACCACCCGGCTTAGCGGGGGGGACAGATACGCAGTATTTT
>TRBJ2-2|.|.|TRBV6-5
CASSNKNTGELFF
TGTGCCAGCAGTAACAAGAACACCGGGGAGCTGTTTTTT
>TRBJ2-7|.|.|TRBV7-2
CASSLRRGSYEQYF
TGTGCCAGCAGCTTACGACGGGGGTCGTACGAGCAGTACTTC
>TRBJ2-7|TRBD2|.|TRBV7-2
CASSLLAGAPYEQYF
TGTGCCAGCAGCTTACTAGCGGGGGCCCCCTACGAGCAGTACTTC
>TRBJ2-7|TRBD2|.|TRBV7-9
CASSLEGGPRYEQYF
TGTGCCAGCAGCTTAGAGGGAGGGCCAAGGTACGAGCAGTACTTC
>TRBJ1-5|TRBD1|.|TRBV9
CASSVGAGGIQPQHF
TGTGCCAGCAGCGTAGGCGCAGGGGGCATTCAGCCCCAGCATTTT
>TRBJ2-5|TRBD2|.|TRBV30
CAWSVSRTSGFQETQYF
TGTGCCTGGAGTGTATCCCGGACTAGCGGCTTCCAAGAGACCCAGTACTTC
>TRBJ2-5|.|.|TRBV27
CASSLRHSQETQYF
TGTGCCAGCAGTCTCCGCCACAGCCAAGAGACCCAGTACTTC
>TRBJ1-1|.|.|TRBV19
CASKPPGAAEAFF
TGTGCCAGTAAACCCCCAGGGGCGGCTGAAGCTTTCTTT
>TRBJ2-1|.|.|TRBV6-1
CASSLRGGSYNEQFF
TGTGCCAGCAGCTTGCGGGGCGGGTCGTATAATGAGCAGTTCTTC
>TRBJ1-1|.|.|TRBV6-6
CASSYAGANTEAFF
TGTGCCAGCAGTTACGCAGGGGCGAACACTGAAGCTTTCTTT
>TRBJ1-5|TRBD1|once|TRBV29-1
CSVRQGPGQPQHF
TGCAGCGTGCGACAGGGGCCCGGCCAGCCCCAGCATTTT
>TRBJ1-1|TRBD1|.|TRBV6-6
CASSSRTGGLNTEAFF
TGTGCCAGCAGTTCCAGGACAGGGGGATTGAACACTGAAGCTTTCTTT
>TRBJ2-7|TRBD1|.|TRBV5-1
CASSLEDRDYEQYF
TGCGCCAGCAGCTTGGAGGACAGGGACTACGAGCAGTACTTC
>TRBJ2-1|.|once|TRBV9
CASSVDQGMTEQFF
TGTGCCAGCAGCGTAGATCAGGGAATGACTGAGCAGTTCTTC
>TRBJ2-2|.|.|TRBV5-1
CASSLDLGSPGELFF
TGCGCCAGCAGCTTGGATCTAGGGTCCCCCGGGGAGCTGTTTTTT
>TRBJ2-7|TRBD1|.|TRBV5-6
CASSRVQGLEQYF
TGTGCCAGCAGCCGTGTACAGGGGCTCGAGCAGTACTTC
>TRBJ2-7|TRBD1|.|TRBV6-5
CASSQTGYLHEQYF
TGTGCCAGCAGCCAGACAGGGTACCTACACGAGCAGTACTTC
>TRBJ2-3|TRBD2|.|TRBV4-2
CASSPGASGGAADTQYF
TGTGCCAGCAGTCCCGGGGCAAGCGGGGGGGCAGCAGATACGCAGTATTTT
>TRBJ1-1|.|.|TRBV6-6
CASSYPPTRGGTEAFF
TGTGCCAGCAGTTACCCCCCGACGAGGGGCGGCACTGAAGCTTTCTTT
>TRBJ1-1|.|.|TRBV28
CASRFPDRLKTEAFF
TGTGCCAGCAGATTCCCAGACAGACTGAAGACTGAAGCTTTCTTT
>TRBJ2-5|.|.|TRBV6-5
CASSLGRETQYF
TGTGCCAGCAGTCTAGGGCGGGAGACCCAGTACTTC
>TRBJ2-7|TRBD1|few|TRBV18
CASSPPGQGAYEQYF
TGTGCCAGCTCACCACCGGGACAGGGGGCCTACGAGCAGTACTTC
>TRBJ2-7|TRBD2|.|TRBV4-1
CASSLNGGSGIQYF
TGCGCCAGCAGCCTCAATGGTGGTAGCGGGATACAGTACTTC
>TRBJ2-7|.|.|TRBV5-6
CASMGSFYEQYF
TGTGCCAGCATGGGGTCGTTCTACGAGCAGTACTTC
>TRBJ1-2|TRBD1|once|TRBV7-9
CASSSTGSNYGYTF
TGTGCCAGCAGCTCGACAGGGTCTAACTATGGCTACACCTTC
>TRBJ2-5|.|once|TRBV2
CASSGPGGGETQYF
TGTGCCAGCAGTGGCCCCGGGGGCGGTGAGACCCAGTACTTC
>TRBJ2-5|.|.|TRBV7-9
CASTLIRGQETQYF
TGTGCCAGCACATTAATTCGGGGACAAGAGACCCAGTACTTC